This T cell receptor beta chain was sequenced during a study of CD8 T cells in ankylosing spondylitis. Study-wide results and caveats: Past studies reported some motif variants in reactive arthritis synovial fluid and blood. As reported, disease-linked clones showed significant enrichment in matched ankylosing spondylitis synovial fluid. Ankylosing spondylitis blood appeared to be characterized by a TCR beta motif of about 8 highly homologous variants.

A remark on this clonotype: Its antigen is currently unknown.

Researchers built TCR beta libraries using quantitative 5'-RACE with molecular barcodes. Each CDR3 protein is one row after TCRdb ran MiXCR on the 5' RACE reads. The sample shows roughly 130,000 distinct CDR3 sequences, 12% to 15% of them seen only once. Trimming shortened V by 7 bases and J by 1 base, and 9 bases separated the two germline ends. The germline V gene has CDR1 MGHDK and CDR2 SYGVNS. The CDR3 length is 13 residues. The specimen sequenced was blood, either unsorted or a sorted T cell fraction (not recorded which). The chain combines TRBV25-1 with TRBJ2-3; tentatively, D is TRBD1 or TRBD2 (5 bases each). This receptor was obtained from a female donor with ankylosing spondylitis or in good health (not recorded which). CDR3 amino acids: CASTMGGTDTQYF. Written as DNA, the CDR3 is TGTGCCAGCACCATGGGGGGCACAGATACGCAGTATTTT.